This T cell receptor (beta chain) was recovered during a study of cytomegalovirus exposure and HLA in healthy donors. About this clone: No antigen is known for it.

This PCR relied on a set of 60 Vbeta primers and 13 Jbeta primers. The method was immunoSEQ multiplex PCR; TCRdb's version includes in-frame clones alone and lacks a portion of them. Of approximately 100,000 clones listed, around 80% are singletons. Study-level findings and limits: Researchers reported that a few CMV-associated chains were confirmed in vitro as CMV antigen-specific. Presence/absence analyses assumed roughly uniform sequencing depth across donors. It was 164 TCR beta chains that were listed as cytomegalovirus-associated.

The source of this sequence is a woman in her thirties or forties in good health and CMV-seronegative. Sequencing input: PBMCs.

The CDR3 DNA sequence: TGTGCCAGCTCACCCGGACAGGGAAACACCATATATTTT. It codes for CASSPGQGNTIYF. The chain combines TRBV18 with TRBJ1-3; perhaps TRBD1 as D (6 bases). Germline V gene sequence: CDR1 KGHSH, CDR2 LQKENI. Trimming left V 3 bases short and J 4 bases short, with 7 bases between. The CDR3 sequence is 13 residues long.